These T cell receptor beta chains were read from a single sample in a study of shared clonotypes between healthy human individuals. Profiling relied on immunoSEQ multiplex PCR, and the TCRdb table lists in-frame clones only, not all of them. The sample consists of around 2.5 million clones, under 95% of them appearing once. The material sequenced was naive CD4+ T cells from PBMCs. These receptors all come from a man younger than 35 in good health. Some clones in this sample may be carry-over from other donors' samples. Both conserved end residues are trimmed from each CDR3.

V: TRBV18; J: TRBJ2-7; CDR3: ASSATGTQDYEQY
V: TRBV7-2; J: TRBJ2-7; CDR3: ASYWGDRSSYEQY
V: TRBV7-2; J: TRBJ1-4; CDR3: ASSLGLLRSEKLF
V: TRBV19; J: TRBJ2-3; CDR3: ASSTRVGGTDTQY
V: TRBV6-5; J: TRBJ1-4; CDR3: ASSRTGASNEKLF
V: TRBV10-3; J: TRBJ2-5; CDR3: AISPGTPETQY
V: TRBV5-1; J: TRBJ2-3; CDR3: ASSLYGGRSTDTQY
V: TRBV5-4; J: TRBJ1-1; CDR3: ASSPPKTAYTEAF
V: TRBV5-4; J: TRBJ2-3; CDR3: ASKPGGGIVSTSTDTQY
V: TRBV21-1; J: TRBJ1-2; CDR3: ASSAHYGYT
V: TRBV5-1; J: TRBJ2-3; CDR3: ASSPGLLTAGASTDTQY
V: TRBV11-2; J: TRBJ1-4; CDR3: ASSSRGQGAGKLF
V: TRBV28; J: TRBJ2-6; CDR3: ASSAGTGPSGANVLT
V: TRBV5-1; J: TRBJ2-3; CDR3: ASSSVGPSTDTQY
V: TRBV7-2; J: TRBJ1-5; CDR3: ASRPQTGDNQPQH
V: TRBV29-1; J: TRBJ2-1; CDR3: SVARELAGASDEQF
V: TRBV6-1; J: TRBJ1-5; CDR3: ASSEAGGRPQH
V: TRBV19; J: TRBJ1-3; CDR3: ASSTPPGQPGNTIY
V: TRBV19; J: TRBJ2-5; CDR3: ASSRASGYQETQY
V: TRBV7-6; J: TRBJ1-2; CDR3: ASSLRGGAYGYT
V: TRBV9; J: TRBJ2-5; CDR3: ASSVDVVQGSETQY
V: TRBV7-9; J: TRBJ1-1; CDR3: ASSIGLANTEAF
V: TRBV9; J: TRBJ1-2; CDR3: ASSERGARAQGLDGYT
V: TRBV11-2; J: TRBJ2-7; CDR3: ASSLERTRVAYEQY
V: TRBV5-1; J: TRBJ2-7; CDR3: ASSLAGFNEQY
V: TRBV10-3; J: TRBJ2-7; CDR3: AISESGGAGYEQY
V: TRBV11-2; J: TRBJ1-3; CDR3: ASRSGQGAAGNTIY
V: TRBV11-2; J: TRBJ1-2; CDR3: ASRQGTYGYT
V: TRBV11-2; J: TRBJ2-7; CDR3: ASSFGPGTGLEQY
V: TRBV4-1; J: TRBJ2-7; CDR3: ASSQGEVQTYEQY
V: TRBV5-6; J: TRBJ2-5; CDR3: ASSLASGGGKTQY
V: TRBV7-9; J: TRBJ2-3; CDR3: ASTQTDTQY
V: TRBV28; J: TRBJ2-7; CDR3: ASAGSYEQY
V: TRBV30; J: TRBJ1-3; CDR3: AWRAGSSGNTIY
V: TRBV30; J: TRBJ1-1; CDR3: AWSDSGWPEAF
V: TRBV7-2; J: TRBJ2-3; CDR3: ASRFKQIQGADTQY